A selection of T cell receptor beta chains follows, all from one sample in a study of cytomegalovirus exposure and HLA in healthy donors. Sequenced by immunoSEQ multiplex PCR; TCRdb stores in-frame clones only, minus some. The sample consists of about 43,000 clones, around 65% of them appearing once. Sequencing used PBMCs. The receptors come from a human donor in good health. Both conserved end residues are part of each CDR3. The D gene is left open where the match is weak. Clone size is shown for a subset of rows, as once, few, many or a class of expanded clone.

>TRBD1|TRBV28|few|TRBJ1-2
TGTGCCAGCAGGGGGACAGGGGTCCCCCACGGCTATGGCTACACCTTC
CASRGTGVPHGYGYTF
>TRBD1|TRBV4-1|few|TRBJ2-7
TGCGCCAGCAGCGGGACAGCGGACTACGAGCAGTACTTC
CASSGTADYEQYF
>TRBD1|TRBV4-1|few|TRBJ1-2
TGCGCCAGCAGCCATCTTATAACAGGGGGCGCTTTCTATGGCTACACCTTC
CASSHLITGGAFYGYTF
>TRBD1|TRBV18|-|TRBJ2-7
TGTGCCAGCTCACCCCCTAGGACAGGTCAAAAGGCGACGTACTTC
CASSPPRTGQKATYF
>-|TRBV6-5|-|TRBJ2-1
TGTGCCAGTGGGGCTCGGGCCTCCTACAATGAGCAGTTCTTC
CASGARASYNEQFF
>-|TRBV6-5|-|TRBJ1-2
TGTGCCAGCAGTTACCGACAGGCACATCGCTCTGGCTACACCTTC
CASSYRQAHRSGYTF
>-|TRBV7-7|-|TRBJ2-2
TGTGCCAGCAGCTTACTCGCAGGGTCCACCGGGGAGCTGTTTTTT
CASSLLAGSTGELFF
>-|TRBV28|few|TRBJ1-2
TGTGCCAGCAGCAACCGGGGAACAGGGTCCGGCTACACCTTC
CASSNRGTGSGYTF
>-|TRBV6-6|-|TRBJ2-7
TGTGCCAGCAGTCAATACAGTGAAAGCTCCTACGAGCAGTACTTC
CASSQYSESSYEQYF
>TRBD1|TRBV6-6|few|TRBJ1-4
TGTGCCAGCACCTCGGACAGGGGGAATGAAAAACTGTTTTTT
CASTSDRGNEKLFF
>TRBD1|TRBV4-3|few|TRBJ1-5
TGCGCCAGCAGCCAACTCTTGGACAGGGCGAATCAGCCCCAGCATTTT
CASSQLLDRANQPQHF
>-|TRBV5-1|-|TRBJ2-3
TGCGCCAGCAGCTTGGAAGGGGCTGGTACCACGCAGTATTTT
CASSLEGAGTTQYF
>-|TRBV18|-|TRBJ1-1
TGTGCCAGCTCACCGCAAGGGGCCCTGAACACTGAAGCTTTCTTT
CASSPQGALNTEAFF